Sequencing of this TCR beta chain was carried out in a study of blood T cell repertoires in COVID-19. On the study more broadly: The study drew acute and convalescent COVID-19 samples from the United States, Italy and Spain. PBMCs, B-cell-depleted T cells, or T cells were the source of the cDNA or gDNA that made up the material.

Methods used by the authors: Amplified reference gene primers provided the basis for estimating nucleated cell counts. Sequencing was performed with immunoSEQ multiplex PCR; in TCRdb, only in-frame clones are kept and a portion is missing. V, J and clone size derive from that table, while D and trimming were established from the DNA sequence. The sample shows approximately 240,000 clones, about 83% of them seen only once. J was trimmed by 5 bases and V by 4 bases; bases with no gene match: 4. The germline V gene has CDR1 SNHLY and CDR2 FYNNEI. CDR3 length: 15 amino acids. The sequenced material came from peripheral blood. The chain is built from TRBV2 and TRBJ1-3; 11 nucleotides line up with TRBD1. The sequence was collected from a human donor in a cohort sampled during active COVID-19. The CDR3 coding sequence is TGTGCCAGCAGTGGGGACAGGGGGTTGAGAAACACCATATATTTT. Translation gives CASSGDRGLRNTIYF.